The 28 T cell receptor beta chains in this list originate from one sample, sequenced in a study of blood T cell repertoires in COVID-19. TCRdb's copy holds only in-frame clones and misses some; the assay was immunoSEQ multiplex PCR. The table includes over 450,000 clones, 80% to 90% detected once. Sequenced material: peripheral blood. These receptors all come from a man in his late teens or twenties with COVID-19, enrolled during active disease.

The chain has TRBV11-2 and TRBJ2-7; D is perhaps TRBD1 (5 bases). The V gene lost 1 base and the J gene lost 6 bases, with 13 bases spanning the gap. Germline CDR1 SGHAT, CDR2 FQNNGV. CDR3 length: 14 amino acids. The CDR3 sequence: CASSLAAGLREQYF. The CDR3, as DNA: TGTGCCAGCAGCTTAGCTGCAGGGTTGCGCGAGCAGTACTTC.

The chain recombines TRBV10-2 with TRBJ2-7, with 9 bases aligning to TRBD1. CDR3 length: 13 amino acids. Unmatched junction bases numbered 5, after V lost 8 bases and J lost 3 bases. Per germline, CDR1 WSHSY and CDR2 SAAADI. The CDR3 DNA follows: TGCGCCAGCCGGGGACAGGGAAACTACGAGCAGTACTTC. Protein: CASRGQGNYEQYF.

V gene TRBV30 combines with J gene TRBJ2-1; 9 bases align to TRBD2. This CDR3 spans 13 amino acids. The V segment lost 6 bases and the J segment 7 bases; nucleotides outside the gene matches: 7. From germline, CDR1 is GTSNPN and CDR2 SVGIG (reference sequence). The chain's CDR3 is CACRLAVLNEQFF. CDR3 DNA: TGTGCCTGTCGACTAGCGGTTCTGAATGAGCAGTTCTTC.

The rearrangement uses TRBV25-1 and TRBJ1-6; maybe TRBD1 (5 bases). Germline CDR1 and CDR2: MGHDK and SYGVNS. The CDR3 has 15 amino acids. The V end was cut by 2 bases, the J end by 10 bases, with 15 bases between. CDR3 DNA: TGTGCCAGCAGTGAAGTTTACGGGGGAGGGTCACCCCTCCACTTT. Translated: CASSEVYGGGSPLHF.

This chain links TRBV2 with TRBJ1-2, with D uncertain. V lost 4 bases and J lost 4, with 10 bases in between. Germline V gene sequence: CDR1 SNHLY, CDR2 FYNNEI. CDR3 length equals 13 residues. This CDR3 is CASSVHSGYGYTF. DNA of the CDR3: TGTGCCAGCAGTGTTCATAGTGGCTATGGCTACACCTTC. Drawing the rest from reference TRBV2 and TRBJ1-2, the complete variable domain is EPEVTQTPSHQVTQMGQEVILRCVPISNHLYFYWYRQILGQKVEFLVSFYNNEISEKSEIFDDQFSVERPDGSNFTLKIRSTKLEDSAMYFCASSVHSGYGYTFGSGTRLTVV.

The CDR3 reads CASSYPAGSISYEQYF. In nucleotides, the CDR3 is TGTGCCAGCAGTTACCCAGCAGGTTCTATCTCCTACGAGCAGTACTTC. J is TRBJ2-7 and V is TRBV6-2 or TRBV6-3; D not resolved. Germline V lookup: CDR1 MNHEY, CDR2 SVGEGT. This CDR3 comprises 16 residues. V was pared by 2 bases and J by 0 bases, with 14 bases between.

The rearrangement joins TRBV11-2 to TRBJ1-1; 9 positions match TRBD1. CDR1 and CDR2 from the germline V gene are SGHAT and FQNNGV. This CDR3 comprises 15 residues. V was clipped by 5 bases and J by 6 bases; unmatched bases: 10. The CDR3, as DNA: TGTGCCAGCAGCCCCCGCACGGGACAGGGCGCTGAAGCTTTCTTT. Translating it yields CASSPRTGQGAEAFF.

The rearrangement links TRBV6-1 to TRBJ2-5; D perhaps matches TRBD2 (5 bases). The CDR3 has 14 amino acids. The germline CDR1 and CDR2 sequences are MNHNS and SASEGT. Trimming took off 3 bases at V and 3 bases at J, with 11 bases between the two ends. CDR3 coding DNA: TGTGCCAGCAGTGAGAGGGCAAGGGAAGAGACCCAGTACTTC. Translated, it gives CASSERAREETQYF.

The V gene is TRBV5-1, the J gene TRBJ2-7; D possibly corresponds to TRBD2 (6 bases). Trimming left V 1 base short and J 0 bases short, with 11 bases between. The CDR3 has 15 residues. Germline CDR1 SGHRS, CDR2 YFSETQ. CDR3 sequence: CASSLLKEGSYEQYF. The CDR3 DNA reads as TGCGCCAGCAGCTTGTTAAAGGAGGGCTCCTACGAGCAGTACTTC.

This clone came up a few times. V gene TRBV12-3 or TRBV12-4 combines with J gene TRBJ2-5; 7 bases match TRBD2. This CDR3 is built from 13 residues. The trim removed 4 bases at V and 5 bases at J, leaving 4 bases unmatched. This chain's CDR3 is CASSSGLGETQYF. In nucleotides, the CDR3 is TGTGCCAGCAGTTCCGGACTAGGGGAGACCCAGTACTTC.

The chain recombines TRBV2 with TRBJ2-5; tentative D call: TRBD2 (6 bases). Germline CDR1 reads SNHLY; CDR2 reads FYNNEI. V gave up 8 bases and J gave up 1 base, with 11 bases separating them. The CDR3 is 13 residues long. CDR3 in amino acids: CASDRDFQETQYF. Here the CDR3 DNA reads TGTGCCAGCGACCGGGACTTCCAAGAGACCCAGTACTTC.

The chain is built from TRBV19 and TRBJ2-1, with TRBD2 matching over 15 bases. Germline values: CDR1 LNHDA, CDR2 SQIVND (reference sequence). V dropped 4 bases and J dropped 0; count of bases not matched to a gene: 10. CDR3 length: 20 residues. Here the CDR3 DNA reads TGTGCCAGTAGTAGTCGGACTAGCGGGAGGGCCGAGCGCTCCTACAATGAGCAGTTCTTC. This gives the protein CASSSRTSGRAERSYNEQFF.

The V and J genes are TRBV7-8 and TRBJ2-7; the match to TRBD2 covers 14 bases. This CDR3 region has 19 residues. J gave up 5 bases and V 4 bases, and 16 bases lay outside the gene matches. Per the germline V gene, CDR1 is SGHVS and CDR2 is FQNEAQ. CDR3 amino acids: CASSSRLAGGKRSMHEQYF. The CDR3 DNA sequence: TGTGCCAGCAGCTCCCGACTAGCGGGAGGGAAAAGAAGCATGCACGAGCAGTACTTC.

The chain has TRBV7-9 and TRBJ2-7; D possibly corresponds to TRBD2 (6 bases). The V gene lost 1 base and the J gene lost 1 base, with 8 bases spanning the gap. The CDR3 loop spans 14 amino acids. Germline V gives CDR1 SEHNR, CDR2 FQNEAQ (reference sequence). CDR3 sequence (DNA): TGTGCCAGCAGCTTAGTGGGGGGATCCTACGAGCAGTACTTC. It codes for CASSLVGGSYEQYF.

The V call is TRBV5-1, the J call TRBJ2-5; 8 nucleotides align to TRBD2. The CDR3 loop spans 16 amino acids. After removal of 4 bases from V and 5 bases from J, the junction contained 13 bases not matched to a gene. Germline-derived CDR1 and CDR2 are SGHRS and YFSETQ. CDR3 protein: CASSPMGSGTLETQYF. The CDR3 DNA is TGCGCCAGCAGCCCCATGGGTAGCGGGACTTTGGAGACCCAGTACTTC.

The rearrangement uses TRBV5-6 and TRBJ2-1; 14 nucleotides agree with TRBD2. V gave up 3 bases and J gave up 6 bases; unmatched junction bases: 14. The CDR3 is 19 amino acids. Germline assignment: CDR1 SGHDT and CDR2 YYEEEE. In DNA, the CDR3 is TGTGCCAGCAGCTCCCCCCGAGGACTAGCGGGAGGAGTAAGCAATGAGCAGTTCTTC. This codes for CASSSPRGLAGGVSNEQFF. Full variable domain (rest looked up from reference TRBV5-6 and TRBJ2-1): DAGVTQSPTHLIKTRGQQVTLRCSPKSGHDTVSWYQQALGQGPQFIFQYYEEEERQRGNFPDRFSGHQFPNYSSELNVNALLLGDSALYLCASSSPRGLAGGVSNEQFFGPGTRLTVL.

The CDR3 spells CASSSTSYEQYF. CDR3 in DNA: TGTGCCAGCAGCTCTACCTCCTACGAGCAGTACTTC. This rearrangement joins TRBV28 to TRBJ2-7; no firm D call. Deletions cut 6 bases from V and 0 bases from J, with 6 bases between. The germline V gene encodes CDR1 MDHEN and CDR2 SYDVKM. This CDR3 is built from 12 residues.

The CDR3 protein is CASSEYGRGTEAFF. Here the CDR3 DNA reads TGTGCCAGCAGTGAATATGGAAGGGGGACTGAAGCTTTCTTT. This chain joins TRBV6-1 and TRBJ1-1; D may be TRBD1 (6 bases). Germline values: CDR1 MNHNS, CDR2 SASEGT. The CDR3 consists of 14 residues. Trimming removed 2 bases at V and 5 bases at J, with 12 bases between.

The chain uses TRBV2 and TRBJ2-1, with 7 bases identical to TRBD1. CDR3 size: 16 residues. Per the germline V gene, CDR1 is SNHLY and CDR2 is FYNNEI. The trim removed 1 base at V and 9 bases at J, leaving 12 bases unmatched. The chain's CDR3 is CASSEVGRGFLSEQFF. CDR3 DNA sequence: TGTGCCAGCAGTGAAGTAGGCAGGGGGTTCTTAAGTGAGCAGTTCTTC.

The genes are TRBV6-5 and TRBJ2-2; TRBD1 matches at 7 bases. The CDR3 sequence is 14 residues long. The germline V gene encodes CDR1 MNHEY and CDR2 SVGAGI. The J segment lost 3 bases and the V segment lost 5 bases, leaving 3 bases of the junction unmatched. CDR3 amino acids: CASSQTGHTGELFF. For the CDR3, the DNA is TGTGCCAGCAGTCAGACAGGGCACACCGGGGAGCTGTTTTTT.

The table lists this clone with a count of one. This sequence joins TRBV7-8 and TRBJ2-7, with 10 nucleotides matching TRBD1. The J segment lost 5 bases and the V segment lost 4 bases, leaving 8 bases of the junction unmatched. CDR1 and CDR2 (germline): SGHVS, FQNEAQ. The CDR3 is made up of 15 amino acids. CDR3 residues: CASSSRQGAYNEQYF. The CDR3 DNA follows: TGTGCCAGCAGCTCCCGACAGGGGGCTTACAACGAGCAGTACTTC.

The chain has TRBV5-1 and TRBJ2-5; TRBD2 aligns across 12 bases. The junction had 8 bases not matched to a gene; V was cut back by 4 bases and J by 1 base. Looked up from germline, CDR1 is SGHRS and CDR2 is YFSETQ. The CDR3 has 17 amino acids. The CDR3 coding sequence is TGCGCCAGCAGCCTTCCTAAGACTAGCGGGAGCCAAGAGACCCAGTACTTC. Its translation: CASSLPKTSGSQETQYF.

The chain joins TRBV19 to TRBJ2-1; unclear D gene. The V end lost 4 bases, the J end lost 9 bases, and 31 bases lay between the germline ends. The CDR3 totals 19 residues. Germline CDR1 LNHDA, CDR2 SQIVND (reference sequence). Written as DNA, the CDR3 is TGTGCCAGTAGTAATTTCGGGTGGTTCAATGAGCGTACCCGGTTTGAGCAGTTCTTC. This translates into CASSNFGWFNERTRFEQFF.

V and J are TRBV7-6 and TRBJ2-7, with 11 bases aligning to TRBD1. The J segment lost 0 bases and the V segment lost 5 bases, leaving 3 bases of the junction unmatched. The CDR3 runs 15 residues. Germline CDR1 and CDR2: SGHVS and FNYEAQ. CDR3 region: CASSTDRGLSYEQYF. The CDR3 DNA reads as TGTGCCAGCAGCACGGACAGGGGGCTCTCCTACGAGCAGTACTTC.

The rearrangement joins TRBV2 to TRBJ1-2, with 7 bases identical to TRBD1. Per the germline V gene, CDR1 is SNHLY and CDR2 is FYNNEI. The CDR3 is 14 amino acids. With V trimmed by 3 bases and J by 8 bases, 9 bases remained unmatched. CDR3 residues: CASSDRQGGEGYTF. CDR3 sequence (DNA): TGTGCCAGCAGTGATAGACAGGGTGGAGAAGGCTACACCTTC.

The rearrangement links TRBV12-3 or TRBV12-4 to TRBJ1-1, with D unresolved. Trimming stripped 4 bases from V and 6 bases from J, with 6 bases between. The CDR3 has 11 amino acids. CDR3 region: CASSYSSEAFF. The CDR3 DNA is TGTGCCAGCAGTTACAGTTCTGAAGCTTTCTTT.

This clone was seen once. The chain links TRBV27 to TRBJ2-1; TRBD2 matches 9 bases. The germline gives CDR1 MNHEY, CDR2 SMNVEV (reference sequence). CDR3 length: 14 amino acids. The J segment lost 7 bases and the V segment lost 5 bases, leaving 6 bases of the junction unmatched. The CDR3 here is CASSIAGVGNEQFF. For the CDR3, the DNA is TGTGCCAGCAGTATAGCGGGGGTAGGGAATGAGCAGTTCTTC.

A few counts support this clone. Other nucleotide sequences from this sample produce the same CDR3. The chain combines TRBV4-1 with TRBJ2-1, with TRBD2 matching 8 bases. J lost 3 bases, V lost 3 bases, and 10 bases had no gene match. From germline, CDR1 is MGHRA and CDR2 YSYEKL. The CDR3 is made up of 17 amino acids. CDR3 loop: CASSQGPSGSGYNEQFF. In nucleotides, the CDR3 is TGCGCCAGCAGCCAGGGTCCCAGCGGGAGTGGCTACAATGAGCAGTTCTTC.